The T cell receptor (beta chain) under discussion was sequenced for a study of T cells after yellow fever vaccination. Study details: Low-cell-number fractions were prepared with SMART-Seq v4 Ultra Low Input. General observations from the study: Primary-vaccination clones mostly resurfaced post-booster (about 95% CD4, more than 80% CD8). It was a small share of clonotypes that appeared in both CD4 and CD8 compartments.

Conversion of TCR transcripts into cDNA relied on 5'RACE template switching, which added a universal primer site and UMIs. Each CDR3 protein is one row after TCRdb ran MiXCR on the 5' RACE reads. The top ten clones hold approximately 25% of a sample with tens of thousands of distinct CDR3 sequences, approximately 12% of them seen once. The V end was cut by 1 base, the J end by 0 bases, with 7 bases between. CDR3 length: 14 residues. Germline CDR1 reads SGHVS; CDR2 reads FNYEAQ. This clonotype turned up a few times. V usage is TRBV7-6 and J usage is TRBJ2-7; possibly TRBD2 for D (6 bases). This specimen was CD8+ T cells not binding an NS4B(214-222) dextramer, sorted from PBMCs, taken less than 25 days after the first yellow fever vaccination. The receptor was derived from a man aged 18 to 30 who received the YFV17D yellow fever vaccine. The CDR3 sequence is CASSLGEVSYEQYF. CDR3 DNA: TGTGCCAGCAGCTTAGGGGAGGTCTCCTACGAGCAGTACTTC.